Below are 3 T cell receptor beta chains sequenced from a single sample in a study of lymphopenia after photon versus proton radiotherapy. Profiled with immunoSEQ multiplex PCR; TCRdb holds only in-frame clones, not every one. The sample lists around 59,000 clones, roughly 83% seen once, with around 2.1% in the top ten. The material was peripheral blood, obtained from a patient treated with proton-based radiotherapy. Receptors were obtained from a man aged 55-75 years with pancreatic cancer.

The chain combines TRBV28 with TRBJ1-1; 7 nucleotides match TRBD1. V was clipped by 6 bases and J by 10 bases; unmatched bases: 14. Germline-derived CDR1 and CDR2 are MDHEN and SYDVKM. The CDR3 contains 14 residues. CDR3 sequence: CASRIPTGNRRAFF. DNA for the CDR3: TGTGCCAGCAGGATTCCGACAGGGAACCGGCGAGCTTTCTTT.

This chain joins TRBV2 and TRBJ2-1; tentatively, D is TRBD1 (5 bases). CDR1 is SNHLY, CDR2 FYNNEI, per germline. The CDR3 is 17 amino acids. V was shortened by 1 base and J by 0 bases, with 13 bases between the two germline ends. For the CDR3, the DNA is TGTGCCAGCAGTGAAGACCAGGACACGAGCTCCTACAATGAGCAGTTCTTC. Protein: CASSEDQDTSSYNEQFF.

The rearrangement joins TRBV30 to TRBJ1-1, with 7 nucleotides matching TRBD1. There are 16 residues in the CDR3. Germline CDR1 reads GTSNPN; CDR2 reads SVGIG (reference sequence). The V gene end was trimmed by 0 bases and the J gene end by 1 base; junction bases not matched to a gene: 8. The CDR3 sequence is CAWSVLRTGWNTEAFF. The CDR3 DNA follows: TGTGCCTGGAGTGTACTGCGGACAGGTTGGAACACTGAAGCTTTCTTT.